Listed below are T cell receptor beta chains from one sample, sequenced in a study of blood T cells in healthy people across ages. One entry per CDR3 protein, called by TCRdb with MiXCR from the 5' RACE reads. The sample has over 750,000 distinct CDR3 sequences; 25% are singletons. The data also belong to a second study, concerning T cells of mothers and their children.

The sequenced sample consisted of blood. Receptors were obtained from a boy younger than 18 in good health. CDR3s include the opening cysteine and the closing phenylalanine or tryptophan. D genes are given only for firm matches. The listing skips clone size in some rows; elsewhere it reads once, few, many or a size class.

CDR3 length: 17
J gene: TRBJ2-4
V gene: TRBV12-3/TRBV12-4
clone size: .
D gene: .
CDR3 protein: CASSFWSGDLAKNIQYF
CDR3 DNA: TGTGCCAGCAGTTTTTGGTCGGGGGACCTAGCCAAAAACATTCAGTACTTC

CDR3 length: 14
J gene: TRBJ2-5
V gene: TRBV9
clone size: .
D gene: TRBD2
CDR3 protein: CASSKGEGQETQYF
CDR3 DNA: TGTGCCAGCAGCAAAGGGGAGGGCCAAGAGACCCAGTACTTC

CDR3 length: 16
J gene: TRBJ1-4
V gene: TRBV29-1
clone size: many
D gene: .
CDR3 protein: CSVKLPPKGLTEKLFF
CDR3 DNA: TGCAGCGTTAAACTACCCCCAAAAGGGCTGACTGAAAAACTGTTTTTT

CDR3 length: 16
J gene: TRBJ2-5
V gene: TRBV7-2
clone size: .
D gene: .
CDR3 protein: CASSLVIGAAKETQYF
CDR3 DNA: TGTGCCAGCAGCTTAGTTATAGGGGCAGCTAAAGAGACCCAGTACTTC

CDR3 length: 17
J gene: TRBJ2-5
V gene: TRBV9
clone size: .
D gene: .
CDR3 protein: CASSGVNSRTPLETQYF
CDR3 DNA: TGTGCCAGCAGCGGAGTTAATTCCAGGACCCCCCTCGAGACCCAGTACTTC

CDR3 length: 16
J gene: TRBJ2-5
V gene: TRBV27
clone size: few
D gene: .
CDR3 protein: CVSSDALGGAKETQYF
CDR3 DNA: TGTGTCAGCAGTGACGCCCTTGGGGGGGCCAAAGAGACCCAGTACTTC

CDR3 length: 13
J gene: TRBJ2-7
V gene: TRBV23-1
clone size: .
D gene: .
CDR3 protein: CASSQKRSYEQYF
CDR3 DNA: TGCGCCAGCAGTCAAAAAAGATCCTACGAGCAGTACTTC

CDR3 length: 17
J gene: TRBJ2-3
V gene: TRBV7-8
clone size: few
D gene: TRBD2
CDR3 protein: CASSAMAQGGSTDTQYF
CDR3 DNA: TGTGCCAGCAGCGCTATGGCTCAGGGAGGGAGCACAGATACGCAGTATTTT

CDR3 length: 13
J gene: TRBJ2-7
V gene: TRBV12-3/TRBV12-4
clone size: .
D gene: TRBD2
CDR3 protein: CASGGGLLDEQYF
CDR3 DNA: TGTGCCAGCGGGGGGGGTCTCCTGGACGAGCAGTACTTC

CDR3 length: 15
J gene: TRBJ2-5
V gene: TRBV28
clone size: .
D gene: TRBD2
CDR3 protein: CASSQPLAGQETQYF
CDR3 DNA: TGTGCCAGCAGCCAGCCACTAGCGGGACAAGAGACCCAGTACTTC

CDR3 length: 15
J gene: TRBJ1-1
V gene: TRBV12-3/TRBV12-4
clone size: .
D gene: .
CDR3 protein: CASSLADRGGTEAFF
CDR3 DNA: TGTGCCAGCAGTTTAGCGGACCGGGGCGGCACTGAAGCTTTCTTT

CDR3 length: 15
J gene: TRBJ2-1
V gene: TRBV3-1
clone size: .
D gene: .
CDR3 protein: CASSQVGAYYNEQFF
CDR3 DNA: TGTGCCAGCAGCCAAGTCGGGGCCTATTACAATGAGCAGTTCTTC

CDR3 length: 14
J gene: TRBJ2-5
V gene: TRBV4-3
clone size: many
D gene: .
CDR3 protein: CASSQELAQETQYF
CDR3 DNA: TGCGCCAGCAGCCAAGAACTAGCCCAAGAGACCCAGTACTTC

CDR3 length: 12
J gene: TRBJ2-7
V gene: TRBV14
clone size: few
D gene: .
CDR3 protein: CASSLNRVEQYF
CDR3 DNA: TGTGCCAGCAGCCTCAACAGGGTCGAGCAGTACTTC

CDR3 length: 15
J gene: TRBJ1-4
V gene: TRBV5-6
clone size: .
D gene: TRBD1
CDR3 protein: CASSLAVGQNEKLFF
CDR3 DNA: TGTGCCAGCAGCTTGGCCGTGGGACAGAATGAAAAACTGTTTTTT

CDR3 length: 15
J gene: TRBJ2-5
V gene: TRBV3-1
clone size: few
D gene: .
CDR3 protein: CASSPGRRTQETQYF
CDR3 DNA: TGTGCCAGCAGCCCTGGTCGAAGAACGCAAGAGACCCAGTACTTC

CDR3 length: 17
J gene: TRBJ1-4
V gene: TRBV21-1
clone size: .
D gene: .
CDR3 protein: CASSSLDRGRANEKLFF
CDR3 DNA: TGTGCCAGCAGCTCCCTGGACAGGGGGCGGGCTAATGAAAAACTGTTTTTT

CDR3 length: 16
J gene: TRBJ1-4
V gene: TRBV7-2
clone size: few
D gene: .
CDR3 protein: CASSLDGNSLNEKLFF
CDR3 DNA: TGTGCCAGCAGCTTAGATGGGAACAGCCTTAATGAAAAACTGTTTTTT

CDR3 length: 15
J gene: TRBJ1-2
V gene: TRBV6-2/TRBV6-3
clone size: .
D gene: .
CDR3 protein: CASSYLGGVQDGYTF
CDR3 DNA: TGTGCCAGCAGTTACCTCGGAGGGGTTCAGGATGGCTACACCTTC

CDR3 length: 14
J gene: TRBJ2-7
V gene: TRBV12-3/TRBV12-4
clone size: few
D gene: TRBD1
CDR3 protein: CASSARQGSYEQYF
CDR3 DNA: TGTGCCAGCAGCGCAAGACAGGGATCCTACGAGCAGTACTTC

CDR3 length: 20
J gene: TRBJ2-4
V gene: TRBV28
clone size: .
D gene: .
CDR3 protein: CASRPETEGGEPLAKNIQYF
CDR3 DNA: TGTGCCAGCAGGCCCGAAACGGAAGGGGGTGAACCTTTAGCCAAAAACATTCAGTACTTC

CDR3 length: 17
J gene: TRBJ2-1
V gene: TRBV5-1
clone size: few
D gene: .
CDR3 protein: CASSLRSQTLQNNEQFF
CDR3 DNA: TGCGCCAGCAGCTTGCGTTCACAGACCCTACAAAACAATGAGCAGTTCTTC

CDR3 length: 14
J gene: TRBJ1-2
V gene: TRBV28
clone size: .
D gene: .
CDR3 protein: CASSFGRSPKGYTF
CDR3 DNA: TGTGCCAGCAGTTTTGGCAGGTCTCCGAAGGGCTACACCTTC